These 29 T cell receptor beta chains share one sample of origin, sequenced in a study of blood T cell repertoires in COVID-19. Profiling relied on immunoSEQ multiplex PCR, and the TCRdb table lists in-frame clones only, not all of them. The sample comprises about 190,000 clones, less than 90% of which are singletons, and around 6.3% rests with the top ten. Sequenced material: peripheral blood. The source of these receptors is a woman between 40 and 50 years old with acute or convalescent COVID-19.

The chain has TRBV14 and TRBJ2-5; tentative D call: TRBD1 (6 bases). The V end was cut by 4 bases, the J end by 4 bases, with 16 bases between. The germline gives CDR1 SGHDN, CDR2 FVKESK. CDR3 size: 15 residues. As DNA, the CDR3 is TGTGCCAGCAGCCGCAGACAGGATGCGATAGAGACCCAGTACTTC. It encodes CASSRRQDAIETQYF.

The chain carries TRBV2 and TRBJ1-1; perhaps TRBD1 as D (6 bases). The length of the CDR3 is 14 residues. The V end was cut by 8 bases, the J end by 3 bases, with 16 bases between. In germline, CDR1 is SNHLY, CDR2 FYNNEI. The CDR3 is CASGSEGVDTEAFF. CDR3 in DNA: TGTGCCAGCGGTAGTGAGGGGGTCGACACTGAAGCTTTCTTT. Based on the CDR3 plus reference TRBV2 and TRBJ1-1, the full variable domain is EPEVTQTPSHQVTQMGQEVILRCVPISNHLYFYWYRQILGQKVEFLVSFYNNEISEKSEIFDDQFSVERPDGSNFTLKIRSTKLEDSAMYFCASGSEGVDTEAFFGQGTRLTVV.

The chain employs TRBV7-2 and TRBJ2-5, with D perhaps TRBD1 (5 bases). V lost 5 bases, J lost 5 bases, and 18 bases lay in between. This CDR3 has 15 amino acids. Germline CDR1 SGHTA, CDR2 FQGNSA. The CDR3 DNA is TGTGCCAGCAGCCTCCAGGGATCCCCAGGGGAGACCCAGTACTTC. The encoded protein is CASSLQGSPGETQYF.

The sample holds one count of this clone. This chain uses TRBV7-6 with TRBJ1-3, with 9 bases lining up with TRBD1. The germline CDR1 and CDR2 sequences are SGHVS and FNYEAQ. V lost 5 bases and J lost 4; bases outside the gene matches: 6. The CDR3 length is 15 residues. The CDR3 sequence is CASSPYTGGGNTIYF. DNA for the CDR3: TGTGCCAGCAGCCCTTACACAGGGGGCGGAAACACCATATATTTT.

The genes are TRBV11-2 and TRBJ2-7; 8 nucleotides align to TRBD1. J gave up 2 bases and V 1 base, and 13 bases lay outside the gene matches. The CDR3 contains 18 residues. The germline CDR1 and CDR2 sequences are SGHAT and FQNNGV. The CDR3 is CASSLVPGGSSPPYEQYF. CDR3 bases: TGTGCCAGCAGCTTAGTTCCAGGGGGCTCCAGTCCACCCTACGAGCAGTACTTC.

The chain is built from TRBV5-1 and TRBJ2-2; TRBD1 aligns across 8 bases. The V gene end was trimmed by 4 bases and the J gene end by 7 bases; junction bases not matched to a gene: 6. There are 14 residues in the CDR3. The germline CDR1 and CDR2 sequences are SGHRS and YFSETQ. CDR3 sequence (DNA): TGCGCCAGCAGCATCCAGGGGGCAGTCGGGGAGCTGTTTTTT. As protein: CASSIQGAVGELFF.

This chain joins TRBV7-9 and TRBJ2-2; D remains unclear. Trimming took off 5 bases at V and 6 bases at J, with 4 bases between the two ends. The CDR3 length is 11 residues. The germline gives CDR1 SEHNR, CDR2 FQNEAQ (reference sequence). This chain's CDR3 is CASSLSGELFF. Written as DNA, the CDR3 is TGTGCCAGCAGCCTTTCCGGGGAGCTGTTTTTT.

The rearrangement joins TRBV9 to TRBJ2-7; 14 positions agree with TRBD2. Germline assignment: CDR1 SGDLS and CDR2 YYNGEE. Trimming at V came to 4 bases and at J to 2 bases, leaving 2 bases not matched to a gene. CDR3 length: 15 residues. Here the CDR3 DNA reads TGTGCCAGCAGCTTGGGACTAGCGGGGGCCTACGAGCAGTACTTC. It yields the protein CASSLGLAGAYEQYF.

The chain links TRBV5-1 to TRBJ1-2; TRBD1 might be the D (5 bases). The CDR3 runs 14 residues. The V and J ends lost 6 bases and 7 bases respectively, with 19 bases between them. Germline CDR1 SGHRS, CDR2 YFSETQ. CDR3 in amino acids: CASKNGGQGSGYTF. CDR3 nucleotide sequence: TGCGCCAGCAAGAATGGCGGTCAGGGCTCTGGCTACACCTTC.

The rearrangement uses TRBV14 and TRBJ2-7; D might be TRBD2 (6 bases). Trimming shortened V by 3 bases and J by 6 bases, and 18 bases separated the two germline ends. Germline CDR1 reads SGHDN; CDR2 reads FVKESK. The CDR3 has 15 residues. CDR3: CASSQGRGLPSEQYF. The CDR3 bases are TGTGCCAGCAGCCAGGGACGGGGACTCCCCTCCGAGCAGTACTTC.

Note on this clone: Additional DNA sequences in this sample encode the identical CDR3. CDR3 loop: CASSPRTGDYGYTF. In DNA form, the CDR3 reads TGTGCCAGCTCACCCCGGACAGGAGACTATGGCTACACCTTC. V usage is TRBV18 and J usage is TRBJ1-2, with 7 bases matching TRBD1. Germline V gene sequence: CDR1 KGHSH, CDR2 LQKENI. The V and J ends lost 3 bases and 3 bases, in that order; junction bases with no gene match: 4. The CDR3 loop spans 14 amino acids.

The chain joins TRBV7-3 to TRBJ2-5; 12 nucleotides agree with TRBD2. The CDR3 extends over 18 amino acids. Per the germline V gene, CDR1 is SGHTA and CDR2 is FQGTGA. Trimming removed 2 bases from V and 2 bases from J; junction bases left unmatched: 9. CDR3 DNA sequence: TGTGCCAGCAGCTTATATGGATTGGGGACTAGCGGGCAAGAGACCCAGTACTTC. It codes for CASSLYGLGTSGQETQYF.

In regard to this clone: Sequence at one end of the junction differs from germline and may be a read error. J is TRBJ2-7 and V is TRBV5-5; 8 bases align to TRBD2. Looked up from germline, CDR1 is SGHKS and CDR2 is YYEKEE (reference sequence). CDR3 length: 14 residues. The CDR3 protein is CASRKGVREGEQHF. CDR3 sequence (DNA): TGTGCCAGCAGGAAAGGGGTCCGGGAGGGCGAGCAGCACTTC.

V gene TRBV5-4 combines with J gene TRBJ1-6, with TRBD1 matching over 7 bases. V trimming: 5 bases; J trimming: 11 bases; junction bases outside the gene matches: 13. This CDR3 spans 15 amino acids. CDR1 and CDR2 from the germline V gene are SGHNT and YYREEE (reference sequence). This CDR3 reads CASSQSGTVATPLHF. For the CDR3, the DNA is TGTGCCAGCAGTCAGTCCGGGACAGTTGCAACACCCCTCCACTTT.

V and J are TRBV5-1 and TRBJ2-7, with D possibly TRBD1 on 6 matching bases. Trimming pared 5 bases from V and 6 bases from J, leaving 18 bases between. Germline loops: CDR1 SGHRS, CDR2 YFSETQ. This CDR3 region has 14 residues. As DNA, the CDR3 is TGCGCCAGCAGGACGGGACAACCCGGGGCCGAGCAGTACTTC. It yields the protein CASRTGQPGAEQYF. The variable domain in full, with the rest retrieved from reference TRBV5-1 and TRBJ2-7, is KAGVTQTPRYLIKTRGQQVTLSCSPISGHRSVSWYQQTPGQGLQFLFEYFSETQRNKGNFPGRFSGRQFSNSRSEMNVSTLELGDSALYLCASRTGQPGAEQYFGPGTRLTVT.

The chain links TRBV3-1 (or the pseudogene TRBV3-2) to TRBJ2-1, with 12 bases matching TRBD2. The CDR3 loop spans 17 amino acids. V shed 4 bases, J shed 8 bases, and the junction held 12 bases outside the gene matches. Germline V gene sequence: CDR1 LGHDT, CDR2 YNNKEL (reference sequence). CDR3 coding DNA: TGTGCCAGCAGCCGCCCTGGTGGGACTAGCGGGTTCCATGAGCAGTTCTTC. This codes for CASSRPGGTSGFHEQFF.

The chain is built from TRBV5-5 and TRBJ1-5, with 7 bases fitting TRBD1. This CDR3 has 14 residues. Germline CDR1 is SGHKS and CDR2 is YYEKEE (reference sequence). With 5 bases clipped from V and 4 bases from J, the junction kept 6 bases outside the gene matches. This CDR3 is CASSPGTANQPQHF. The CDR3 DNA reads TGTGCCAGCAGTCCCGGGACAGCTAATCAGCCCCAGCATTTT.

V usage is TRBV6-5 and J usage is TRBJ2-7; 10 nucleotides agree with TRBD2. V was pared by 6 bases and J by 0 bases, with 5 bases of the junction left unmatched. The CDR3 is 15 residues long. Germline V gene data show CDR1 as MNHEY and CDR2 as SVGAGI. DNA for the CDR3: TGTGCCAGCAGCCCACTAGCGGGGTCCTCCTACGAGCAGTACTTC. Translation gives CASSPLAGSSYEQYF.

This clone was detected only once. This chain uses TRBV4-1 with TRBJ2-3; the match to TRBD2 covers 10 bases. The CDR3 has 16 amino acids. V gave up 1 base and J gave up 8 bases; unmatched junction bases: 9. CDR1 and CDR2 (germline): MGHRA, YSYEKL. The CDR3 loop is CASSQASGRFFGTQYF. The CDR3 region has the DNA TGCGCCAGCAGCCAAGCTAGCGGGAGATTCTTCGGTACGCAGTATTTT.

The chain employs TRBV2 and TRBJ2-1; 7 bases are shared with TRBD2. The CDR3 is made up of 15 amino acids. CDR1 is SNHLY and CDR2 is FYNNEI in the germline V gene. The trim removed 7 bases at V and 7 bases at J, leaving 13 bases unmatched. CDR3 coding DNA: TGTGCCAGCACCCGGACTAGTTATGAGGTGAATGAGCAGTTCTTC. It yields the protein CASTRTSYEVNEQFF.

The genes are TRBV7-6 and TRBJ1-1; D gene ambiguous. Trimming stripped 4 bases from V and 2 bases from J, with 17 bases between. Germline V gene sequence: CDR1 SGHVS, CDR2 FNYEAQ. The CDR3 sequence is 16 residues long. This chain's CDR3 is CASSYGLEGRNTEAFF. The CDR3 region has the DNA TGTGCCAGCAGCTATGGACTCGAGGGCAGAAACACTGAAGCTTTCTTT.

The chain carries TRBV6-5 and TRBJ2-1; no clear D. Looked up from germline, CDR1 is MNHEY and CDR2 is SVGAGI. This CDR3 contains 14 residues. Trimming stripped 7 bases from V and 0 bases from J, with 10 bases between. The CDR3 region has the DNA TGTGCCAGCATGTTCGGAGACTCCTACAATGAGCAGTTCTTC. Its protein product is CASMFGDSYNEQFF.

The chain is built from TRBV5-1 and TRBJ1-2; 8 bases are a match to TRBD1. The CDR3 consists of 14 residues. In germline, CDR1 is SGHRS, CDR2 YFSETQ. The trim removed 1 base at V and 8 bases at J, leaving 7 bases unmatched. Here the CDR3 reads CASSLNGQGWGYTF. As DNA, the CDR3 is TGCGCCAGCAGCTTGAATGGACAGGGCTGGGGCTACACCTTC.

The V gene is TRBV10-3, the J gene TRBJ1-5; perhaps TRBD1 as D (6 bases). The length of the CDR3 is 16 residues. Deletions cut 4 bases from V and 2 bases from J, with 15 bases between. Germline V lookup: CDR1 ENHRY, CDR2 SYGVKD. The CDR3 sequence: CAISGGGPRGNQPQHF. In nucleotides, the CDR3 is TGTGCCATCAGTGGGGGGGGCCCCAGGGGCAATCAGCCCCAGCATTTT.

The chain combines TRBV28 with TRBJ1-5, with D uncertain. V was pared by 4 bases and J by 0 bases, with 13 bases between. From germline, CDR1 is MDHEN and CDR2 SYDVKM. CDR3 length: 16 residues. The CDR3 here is CASSYREFYSNQPQHF. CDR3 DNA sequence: TGTGCCAGCAGTTATCGAGAATTCTATAGCAATCAGCCCCAGCATTTT.

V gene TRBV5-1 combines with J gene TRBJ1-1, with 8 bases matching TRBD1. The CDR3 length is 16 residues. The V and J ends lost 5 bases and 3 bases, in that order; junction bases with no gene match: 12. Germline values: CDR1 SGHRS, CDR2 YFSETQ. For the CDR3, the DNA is TGCGCCAGCAGTTCGGGGACAGGTGGGAGGGACACTGAAGCTTTCTTT. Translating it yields CASSSGTGGRDTEAFF.

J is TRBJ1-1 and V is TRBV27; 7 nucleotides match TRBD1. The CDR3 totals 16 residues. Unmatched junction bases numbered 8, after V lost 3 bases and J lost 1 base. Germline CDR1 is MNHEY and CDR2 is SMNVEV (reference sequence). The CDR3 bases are TGTGCCAGCAGTTTGACAGGGCCCGGGGGGAACACTGAAGCTTTCTTT. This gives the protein CASSLTGPGGNTEAFF.

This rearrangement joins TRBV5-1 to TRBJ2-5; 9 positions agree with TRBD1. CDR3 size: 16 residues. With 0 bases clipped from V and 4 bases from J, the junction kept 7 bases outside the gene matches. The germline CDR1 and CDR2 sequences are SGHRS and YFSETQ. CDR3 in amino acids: CASSLGTGTGSETQYF. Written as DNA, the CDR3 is TGCGCCAGCAGCTTGGGAACCGGGACAGGGTCAGAGACCCAGTACTTC.

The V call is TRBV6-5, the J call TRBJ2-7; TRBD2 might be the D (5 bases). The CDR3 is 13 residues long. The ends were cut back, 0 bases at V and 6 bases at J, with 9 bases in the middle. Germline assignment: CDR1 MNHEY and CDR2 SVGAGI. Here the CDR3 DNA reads TGTGCCAGCAGTTACTCGAGGGAAGGCGAGCAGTACTTC. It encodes CASSYSREGEQYF.